Presented here are 7 T cell receptor beta chains from one specimen sequenced in a study of T-cell memory formation after mild COVID-19. One entry per CDR3 protein, called by TCRdb with MiXCR from the 5' RACE reads. The repertoire includes approximately 300,000 distinct CDR3 sequences, just under 20% of them detected once, and roughly 21% sits in the top ten. Sequenced sample: PBMCs or a T cell subset sorted from them (not recorded which). The receptors stem from a man aged 18 to 30 who had mild COVID-19 (a few samples of this study predate the infection). Cell type and time point are not known.

This sequence joins TRBV24-1 and TRBJ1-1, with 8 bases that match TRBD1. The germline gives CDR1 KGHDR, CDR2 SFDVKD. Trimming cost V 4 bases and J 4 bases; bases outside gene matches: 4. The CDR3 contains 14 residues. The CDR3 region is CATSEGQGGTEAFF. As DNA, the CDR3 is TGTGCCACCAGTGAAGGACAGGGAGGCACTGAAGCTTTCTTT.

The chain joins TRBV24-1 to TRBJ2-4; either TRBD1 or TRBD2 may fit D (5 bases each). The V end lost 5 bases, the J end lost 0 bases, and 16 bases lay between the germline ends. Germline CDR1 KGHDR, CDR2 SFDVKD. The CDR3 has 17 residues. The CDR3 protein is CATSVGLGDIAKNIQYF. For the CDR3, the DNA is TGTGCCACCAGTGTGGGCTTGGGGGATATAGCCAAAAACATTCAGTACTTC.

The genes are TRBV11-2 and TRBJ2-2; D is unresolved. The CDR3 is 13 residues long. Per germline, CDR1 SGHAT and CDR2 FQNNGV. Trimming cost V 2 bases and J 3 bases, with 4 bases left between them. The CDR3 nucleotides are TGTGCCAGCAGCTTAAGGCACACCGGGGAGCTGTTTTTT. This sequence encodes CASSLRHTGELFF.

The chain is built from TRBV11-2 and TRBJ1-2; 8 bases agree with TRBD1. V was pared by 0 bases and J by 8 bases, with 8 bases of the junction left unmatched. Germline V gene data show CDR1 as SGHAT and CDR2 as FQNNGV. The CDR3 is 15 amino acids. CDR3 DNA: TGTGCCAGCAGCTTAGATCGAGGCAGGGGGCAAGGCTACACCTTC. Translation: CASSLDRGRGQGYTF.

This clonotype was counted between two and nine times. The V and J genes are TRBV2 and TRBJ2-3; a possible D gene is TRBD1 (6 bases). V shed 4 bases and J shed 1 base, with 9 bases lying between them. CDR1 is SNHLY and CDR2 is FYNNEI in the germline V gene. CDR3 length: 14 residues. The CDR3, as DNA: TGTGCCAGCAGTGTCTACAGGGGCACAGATACGCAGTATTTT. Translated: CASSVYRGTDTQYF.

The CDR3 DNA follows: TGCGCCAGCAGCCAAGATGGGCTGGGTGATGGCTACACCTTC. This codes for CASSQDGLGDGYTF. The gene calls are TRBV4-3 and TRBJ1-2, with unresolved D. Germline-derived CDR1 and CDR2 are LGHNA and YSLEER. This CDR3 contains 14 residues. Trimming stripped 0 bases from V and 6 bases from J, with 11 bases between.

This clonotype was seen a handful of times. The chain is built from TRBV7-6 and TRBJ2-3, with 7 bases lining up with TRBD1. This CDR3 region has 17 residues. V gave up 5 bases and J gave up 0 bases; unmatched junction bases: 11. Per germline, CDR1 SGHVS and CDR2 FNYEAQ. CDR3 in amino acids: CASSPHGPGQSTDTQYF. CDR3 DNA sequence: TGTGCCAGCAGCCCACACGGACCGGGACAGAGCACAGATACGCAGTATTTT.